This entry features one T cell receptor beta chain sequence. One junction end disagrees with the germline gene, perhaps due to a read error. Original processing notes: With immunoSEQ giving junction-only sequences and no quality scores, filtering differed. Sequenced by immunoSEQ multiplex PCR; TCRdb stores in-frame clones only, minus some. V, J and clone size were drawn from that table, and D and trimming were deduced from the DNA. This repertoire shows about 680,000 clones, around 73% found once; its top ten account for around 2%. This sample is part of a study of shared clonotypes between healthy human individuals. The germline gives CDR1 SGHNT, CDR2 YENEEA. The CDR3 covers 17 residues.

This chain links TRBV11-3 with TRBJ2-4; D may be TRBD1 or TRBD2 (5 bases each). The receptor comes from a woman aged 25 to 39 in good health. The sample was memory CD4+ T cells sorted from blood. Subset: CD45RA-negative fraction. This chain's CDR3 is CASSLGPGSVKGASLNF. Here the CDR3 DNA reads TGTGCCAGCAGCTTAGGGCCAGGGAGTGTCAAAGGGGCCTCACTAAACTTC.